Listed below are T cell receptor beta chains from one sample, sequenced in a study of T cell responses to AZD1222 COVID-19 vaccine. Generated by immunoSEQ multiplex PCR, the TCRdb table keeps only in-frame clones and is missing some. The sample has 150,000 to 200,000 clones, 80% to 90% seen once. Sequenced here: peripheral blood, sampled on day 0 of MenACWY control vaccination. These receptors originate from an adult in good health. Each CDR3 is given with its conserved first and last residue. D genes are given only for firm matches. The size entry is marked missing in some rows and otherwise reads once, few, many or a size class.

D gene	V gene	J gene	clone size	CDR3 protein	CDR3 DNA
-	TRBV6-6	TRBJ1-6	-	CASSRLIGISYNSPLHF	TGTGCCAGCAGTCGCCTGATCGGGATCTCCTATAATTCACCCCTCCACTTT
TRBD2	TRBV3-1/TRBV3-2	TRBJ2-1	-	CASSQEGAGGRIYNEQFF	TGTGCCAGCAGCCAAGAAGGGGCGGGAGGCCGAATCTACAATGAGCAGTTCTTC
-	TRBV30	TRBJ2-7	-	CAWSVLRSREQYF	TGTGCCTGGAGTGTACTCCGGTCCCGCGAGCAGTACTTC
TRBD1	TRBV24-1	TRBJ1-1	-	CATSTSRPQGHEGGTEAFF	TGTGCCACCAGTACCTCCCGGCCACAGGGGCATGAGGGGGGGACTGAAGCTTTCTTT
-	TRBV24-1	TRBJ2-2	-	CATSALGGAGELFF	TGTGCCACCAGTGCCCTAGGAGGGGCCGGGGAGCTGTTTTTT
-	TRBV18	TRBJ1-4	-	CASSPQMSTNEKLFF	TGTGCCAGCTCACCACAGATGTCAACTAATGAAAAACTGTTTTTT
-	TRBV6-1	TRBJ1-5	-	CASSEGAEGQPQHF	TGTGCCAGCAGTGAAGGGGCCGAGGGTCAGCCCCAGCATTTT
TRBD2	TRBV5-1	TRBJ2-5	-	CASSRGLAEETQYF	TGCGCCAGCAGCCGGGGACTAGCGGAAGAGACCCAGTACTTC
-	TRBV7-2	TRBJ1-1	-	CASSLVGVTEAFF	TGTGCCAGCAGCTTAGTGGGTGTCACTGAAGCTTTCTTT
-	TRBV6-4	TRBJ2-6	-	CASSEGSGANVLTF	TGTGCCAGCAGTGAGGGATCCGGGGCCAACGTCCTGACTTTC
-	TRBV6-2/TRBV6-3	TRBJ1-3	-	CASSYEFSGNTIYF	TGTGCCAGCAGTTACGAATTTTCTGGAAACACCATATATTTT
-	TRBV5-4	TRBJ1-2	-	CASSFLGGAGYGYTF	TGTGCCAGCAGCTTCTTGGGAGGGGCGGGCTATGGCTACACCTTC
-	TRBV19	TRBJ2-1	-	CASSMVSSPALVNEQFF	TGTGCCAGTAGTATGGTATCTAGCCCCGCCTTAGTCAATGAGCAGTTCTTC
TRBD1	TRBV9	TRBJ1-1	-	CASSGVDRAAEAFF	TGTGCCAGCAGCGGGGTCGACAGGGCCGCTGAAGCTTTCTTT
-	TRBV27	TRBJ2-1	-	CASSYQGPYNEQFF	TGTGCCAGCAGTTACCAAGGGCCCTACAATGAGCAGTTCTTC
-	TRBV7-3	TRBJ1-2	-	CASSFWAGRGYGYTF	TGTGCCAGCAGCTTCTGGGCAGGACGGGGCTATGGCTACACCTTC
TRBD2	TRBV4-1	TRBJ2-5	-	CASSQELGLGETQYF	TGCGCCAGCAGCCAAGAATTGGGACTAGGGGAGACCCAGTACTTC
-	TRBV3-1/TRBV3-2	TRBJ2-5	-	CASSPKQETQYF	TGTGCCAGCAGCCCGAAACAAGAGACCCAGTACTTC
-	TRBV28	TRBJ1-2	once	CASSSKLRTASNYGYTF	TGTGCCAGCAGTTCAAAATTACGGACAGCTTCTAACTATGGCTACACCTTC
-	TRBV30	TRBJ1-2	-	CAWSVLRGNYGYTF	TGTGCCTGGAGTGTGCTTAGGGGTAACTATGGCTACACCTTC
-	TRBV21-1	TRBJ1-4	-	CAKDSTNEKLFF	TGTGCCAAGGACAGTACTAATGAAAAACTGTTTTTT
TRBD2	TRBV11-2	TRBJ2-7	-	CASSRTSGVYEQYF	TGTGCCAGCAGTCGGACTAGCGGGGTATACGAGCAGTACTTC
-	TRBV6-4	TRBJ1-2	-	CASSDGVYGYTF	TGTGCCAGCAGTGACGGGGTCTATGGCTACACCTTC
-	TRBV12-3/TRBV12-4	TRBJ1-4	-	CASSQGEKLFF	TGTGCCAGCAGCCAGGGGGAAAAACTGTTTTTT
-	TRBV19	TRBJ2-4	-	CASSRSGRLNIQYF	TGTGCCAGTAGTAGGAGCGGTCGGTTGAACATTCAGTACTTC
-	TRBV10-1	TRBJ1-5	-	CASSESARVRPQHF	TGCGCCAGCAGTGAGTCGGCCAGGGTTCGGCCCCAGCATTTT
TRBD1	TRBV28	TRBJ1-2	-	CASSLDRGAYGYTF	TGTGCCAGCAGTTTAGACAGGGGGGCCTATGGCTACACCTTC
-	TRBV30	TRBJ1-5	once	CAWSEGTDQPQHF	TGTGCCTGGAGTGAGGGGACGGATCAGCCCCAGCATTTT
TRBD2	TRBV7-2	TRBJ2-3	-	CASRYSGGASDTQYF	TGTGCCAGCAGGTACAGCGGGGGGGCATCAGATACGCAGTATTTT
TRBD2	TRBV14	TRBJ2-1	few	CASSPGLAGAASFF	TGTGCCAGCAGCCCCGGACTAGCGGGAGCCGCGAGCTTCTTC
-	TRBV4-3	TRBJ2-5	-	CASSQDEDSRETQYF	TGCGCCAGCAGCCAAGATGAGGACAGCAGAGAGACCCAGTACTTC
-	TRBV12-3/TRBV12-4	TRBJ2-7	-	CASSFRGYEQYF	TGTGCCAGCAGTTTTCGGGGCTACGAGCAGTACTTC
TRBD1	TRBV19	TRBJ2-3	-	CASTQDGGTGADTQYF	TGTGCCAGTACCCAAGATGGTGGGACAGGGGCAGATACGCAGTATTTT
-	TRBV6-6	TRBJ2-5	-	CASSYETDTETQYF	TGTGCCAGCAGTTACGAGACAGACACGGAGACCCAGTACTTC
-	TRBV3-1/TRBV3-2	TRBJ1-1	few	CASSQPTAKFEAFF	TGTGCCAGCAGCCAGCCGACAGCGAAATTCGAAGCTTTCTTT
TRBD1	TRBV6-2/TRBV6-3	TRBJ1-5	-	CASSSLDRAQYQPQHF	TGTGCCAGCAGTTCCTTGGACAGGGCCCAATATCAGCCCCAGCATTTT
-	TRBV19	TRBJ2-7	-	CASSTSDSALEQYF	TGTGCCAGTAGTACGTCGGACAGTGCCCTGGAGCAGTACTTC
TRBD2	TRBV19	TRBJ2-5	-	CASSAGGTSGRESLVTQYF	TGTGCCAGTAGTGCGGGGGGGACTAGCGGGAGGGAGTCGTTGGTGACCCAGTACTTC
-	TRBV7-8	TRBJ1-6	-	CASSFRVLTSNSPLHF	TGTGCCAGCAGCTTCAGGGTCCTCACCTCTAATTCACCCCTCCACTTT
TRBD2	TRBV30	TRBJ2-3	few	CAWSASGPGYTQYF	TGTGCCTGGAGCGCTAGCGGGCCGGGGTATACGCAGTATTTT
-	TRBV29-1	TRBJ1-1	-	CSVMGTINTEAFF	TGCAGCGTCATGGGGACAATAAACACTGAAGCTTTCTTT
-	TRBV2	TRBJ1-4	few	CASIRQTNEKLFF	TGTGCCAGCATAAGGCAGACCAATGAAAAACTGTTTTTT
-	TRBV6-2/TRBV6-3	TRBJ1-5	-	CASSFSGDGQPQHF	TGTGCCAGCAGTTTTTCAGGGGATGGTCAGCCCCAGCATTTT
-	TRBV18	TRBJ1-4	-	CASSPPAEYNEKLFF	TGTGCCAGCTCACCACCGGCCGAATATAATGAAAAACTGTTTTTT
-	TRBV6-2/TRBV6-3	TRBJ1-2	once	CASSTREAGYGYTF	TGTGCCAGCAGTACCCGGGAGGCGGGGTATGGCTACACCTTC
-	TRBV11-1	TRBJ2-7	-	CASSLARASYEQYF	TGTGCCAGCAGCTTAGCGCGGGCCTCCTACGAGCAGTACTTC
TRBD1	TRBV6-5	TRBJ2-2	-	CASSPRTGYTGELFF	TGTGCCAGCAGTCCCCGGACAGGATACACCGGGGAGCTGTTTTTT
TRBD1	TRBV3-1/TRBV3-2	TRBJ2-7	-	CASSWGQLSSYEQYF	TGTGCCAGCAGCTGGGGACAGCTCAGCTCCTACGAGCAGTACTTC
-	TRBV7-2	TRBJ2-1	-	CASSFEVGNEQFF	TGTGCCAGCAGCTTCGAGGTGGGCAATGAGCAGTTCTTC
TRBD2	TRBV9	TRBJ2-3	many	CASSGSGRGADTQYF	TGTGCCAGCAGCGGAAGCGGGAGGGGTGCAGATACGCAGTATTTT
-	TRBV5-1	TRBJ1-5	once	CASSFGPESAQHF	TGCGCCAGCAGCTTCGGCCCAGAATCCGCCCAGCATTTT
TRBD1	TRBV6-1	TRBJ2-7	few	CASSEGTGTYEQYF	TGTGCCAGCAGTGAGGGGACAGGGACCTACGAGCAGTACTTC